This TCR beta chain was sequenced in a study of blood T cell repertoires in COVID-19. Study as a whole: Researchers got acute and convalescent COVID-19 samples from the United States, Italy and Spain.

Per germline, CDR1 KGHSH and CDR2 LQKENI. The V segment lost 3 bases and the J segment 2 bases; nucleotides outside the gene matches: 5. The CDR3 has 15 amino acids. In the original workflow: Estimated nucleated cell counts came from reference gene primer amplification. Measured with immunoSEQ multiplex PCR; TCRdb has only the in-frame clones, and not every one. Clonal size and the V and J genes are those of that table, whereas D and trimming came from the DNA. This sample has 24,000 or so clones, with about nine tenths found just once. The chain links TRBV18 to TRBJ2-7, with TRBD1 matching over 9 bases. Sequencing was done on a sample of peripheral blood. The receptor was derived from a human donor with active COVID-19. The donor label of this sample is uncertain. This chain's CDR3 is CASSPGTGSPYEQYF. In DNA, the CDR3 is TGTGCCAGCTCACCCGGGACAGGGAGTCCCTACGAGCAGTACTTC.